The present T cell receptor (beta chain) was sequenced within a study of T cells after posttransplantation cyclophosphamide. Controls had myeloablative marrow grafts with methotrexate and calcineurin inhibitor, sampled at 1 year. Profiled with immunoSEQ multiplex PCR; TCRdb holds only in-frame clones, not every one. The sample yields about 21,000 clones, around 87% seen once. This CDR3 comprises 15 residues. CDR1 is MNHEY and CDR2 is SMNVEV in the germline V gene (reference sequence). V lost 7 bases to trimming and J lost 8 bases, with 21 bases between them. The sequencing here drew on PBMCs, taken just over 350 days after allogeneic stem cell transplant with calcineurin inhibitor and methotrexate. This receptor was obtained from a female patient between 30 and 45 years old who received an allogeneic stem cell transplant from an unrelated donor, was CMV-positive, and had acute and chronic GVHD. T cells may partly derive from the graft donor. V and J are TRBV27 and TRBJ2-1; TRBD1 is a possible D gene (5 bases). The DNA for the CDR3 is TGTGCCAGCACCCTGCGATGGGGCGTTAGGTATGAGCAGTTCTTC. This encodes CASTLRWGVRYEQFF.